The 28 T cell receptor beta chains below all came from one sample that was sequenced in a study of blood T cell repertoires in COVID-19. Using immunoSEQ multiplex PCR, the repertoire was profiled, and TCRdb retains in-frame clones only, with some absent. The sample lists 350,000 to 500,000 clones; approximately 90% were seen once. The sample consisted of peripheral blood. These receptors were collected from a man in his late teens or twenties with COVID-19, enrolled during active disease.

The chain employs TRBV27 and TRBJ1-2; 7 bases agree with TRBD1. This CDR3 is 13 amino acids long. The germline V gene has CDR1 MNHEY and CDR2 SMNVEV (reference sequence). The J segment lost 8 bases and the V segment lost 3 bases, leaving 6 bases of the junction unmatched. As DNA, the CDR3 is TGTGCCAGCAGTTTCAGGGGGTACGAGGGCTACACCTTC. Residues: CASSFRGYEGYTF.

V is TRBV6-4 and J is TRBJ2-7; a possible D gene is TRBD2 (6 bases). This CDR3 is 15 amino acids long. The germline CDR1 and CDR2 sequences are MRHNA and SNTAGT. V gave up 2 bases and J gave up 1 base, with 12 bases separating them. The CDR3 sequence: CASSDDGGISYEQYF. CDR3 in DNA: TGTGCCAGCAGTGACGATGGGGGGATTTCCTACGAGCAGTACTTC.

This chain links TRBV29-1 with TRBJ2-1; tentatively, D is TRBD1 (5 bases). V lost 0 bases, J lost 10 bases, and 10 bases lay in between. Per germline, CDR1 SQVTM and CDR2 ANQGSEA. This CDR3 region has 12 residues. DNA for the CDR3: TGCAGCGTTGAAGAGGAACAGGCCGAGCAGTTCTTC. It yields the protein CSVEEEQAEQFF.

About this clone: The DNA is omitted, as the CDR3 cannot be located on it reliably, and the CDR3 follows TCRdb's listing. The chain employs TRBV12-5 and TRBJ1-2. Germline V gene data show CDR1 as LGHNT and CDR2 as FRNRAP. Inclusive of both ends, the CDR3 amounts to 14 amino acids. CDR3 sequence: CASGFGEGSRGYTF.

This clone was picked up one time. V is TRBV18 and J is TRBJ2-6; D is perhaps TRBD2 (5 bases). The V end lost 2 bases, the J end lost 0 bases, and 11 bases lay between the germline ends. CDR1 is KGHSH, CDR2 LQKENI, per germline. This CDR3 contains 17 residues. The chain's CDR3 is CASSPGSNPSGANVLTF. In nucleotides, the CDR3 is TGTGCCAGCTCACCAGGGAGTAACCCCTCTGGGGCCAACGTCCTGACTTTC.

The chain uses TRBV2 and TRBJ2-5, with D perhaps TRBD2 (5 bases). Trimming shortened V by 8 bases and J by 4 bases, and 11 bases separated the two germline ends. This CDR3 has 12 residues. Germline CDR1 and CDR2: SNHLY and FYNNEI. CDR3 sequence reads: CASGRVIETQYF. The CDR3 bases are TGTGCCAGCGGGCGGGTCATAGAGACCCAGTACTTC.

The chain uses TRBV12-5 and TRBJ1-4; TRBD1 is a possible D gene (5 bases). Per germline, CDR1 LGHNT and CDR2 FRNRAP. This CDR3 comprises 17 residues. The germline V and J ends were trimmed by 5 bases and 0 bases, with 16 bases remaining between them. The chain's CDR3 is CASGTLGQPATNEKLFF. CDR3 DNA sequence: TGTGCTAGTGGTACCCTGGGGCAGCCCGCAACTAATGAAAAACTGTTTTTT.

The V and J genes are TRBV15 and TRBJ1-3, with D unresolved. CDR3 length: 16 residues. The ends were cut back, 0 bases at V and 4 bases at J, with 13 bases in the middle. Per the germline V gene, CDR1 is LNHNV and CDR2 is YYDKDF (reference sequence). CDR3 in DNA: TGTGCCACCAGCAGAGAACCCAATAGTAGAGGAAACACCATATATTTT. Its protein is CATSREPNSRGNTIYF.

The V and J genes are TRBV3-1 (or the pseudogene TRBV3-2) and TRBJ2-7; the match to TRBD2 covers 7 bases. V lost 0 bases and J lost 2; bases outside the gene matches: 4. There are 15 residues in the CDR3. CDR1 LGHDT and CDR2 YNNKEL come from the germline V gene (reference sequence). The DNA of the CDR3 is TGTGCCAGCAGCCAAGATCTTGGGAGGGCCTACGAGCAGTACTTC. Translated: CASSQDLGRAYEQYF.

CDR3 nucleotide sequence: TGTGCCAGCAGCACTATAAGGAACACTGAAGCTTTCTTT. Encoded protein: CASSTIRNTEAFF. The J gene is TRBJ1-1, the V gene TRBV7-2; D is uncertain. V shed 5 bases and J shed 1 base, with 8 bases lying between them. CDR3 size: 13 residues. Germline CDR1 is SGHTA and CDR2 is FQGNSA.

As regards this clone: Other DNA sequences within the sample encode an identical CDR3. The J gene is TRBJ2-7, the V gene TRBV7-9; no definite D call. Trimming cost V 5 bases and J 4 bases, with 9 bases left between them. The CDR3 is 12 residues long. Germline CDR1 SEHNR, CDR2 FQNEAQ (reference sequence). The DNA for the CDR3 is TGTGCCAGCAGCCCAGGCCCGTACGAGCAGTACTTC. It specifies CASSPGPYEQYF.

The rearrangement uses TRBV5-3 and TRBJ1-5; the D is unclear. TRBV5-3 is an ORF, and what it does is uncertain. The V end was cut by 4 bases, the J end by 8 bases, with 16 bases between. The CDR3 contains 14 residues. The CDR3 nucleotides read TGTGCCAGAAGCCATACCCGGGTCCAAAAGCCCCAGCATTTT. It translates to CARSHTRVQKPQHF.

The chain uses TRBV3-1 (or the pseudogene TRBV3-2) and TRBJ2-3; no clear D. Germline V gene sequence: CDR1 LGHDT, CDR2 YNNKEL (reference sequence). There are 14 residues in the CDR3. The V end lost 0 bases, the J end lost 1 base, and 5 bases lay between the germline ends. CDR3 sequence (DNA): TGTGCCAGCAGCCAAGATGTAGGCACAGATACGCAGTATTTT. Residues: CASSQDVGTDTQYF.

The chain carries TRBV30 and TRBJ2-1; the D gene is possibly TRBD2 (6 bases). V lost 3 bases to trimming and J lost 14 bases, with 20 bases between them. The CDR3 covers 13 residues. CDR1 is GTSNPN and CDR2 is SVGIG in the germline V gene (reference sequence). The CDR3 region is CAWRAGLALGEFF. The CDR3 nucleotides read TGTGCCTGGAGGGCGGGGCTAGCCCTCGGTGAGTTCTTC.

The chain recombines TRBV29-1 with TRBJ2-2; 9 bases match TRBD1. The ends lost 7 bases at V and 7 bases at J; junction bases unmatched: 4. The germline V gene has CDR1 SQVTM and CDR2 ANQGSEA. The CDR3 contains 12 residues. The CDR3 bases are TGCAGCGCCACAGGGGGCAGCGGGGAGCTGTTTTTT. Translation gives CSATGGSGELFF.

The chain couples TRBV23-1 to TRBJ2-3; D gene unclear. TRBV23-1 is recorded as an ORF, its role being uncertain. This CDR3 is 15 amino acids long. The V and J ends lost 3 bases and 0 bases respectively, with 10 bases between them. CDR3 region: CASSHKQTSTDTQYF. The CDR3 DNA is TGCGCCAGCAGTCACAAGCAGACTAGCACAGATACGCAGTATTTT.

The genes are TRBV7-2 and TRBJ2-2, with D maybe TRBD1 (6 bases). The V gene's germline CDR1 is SGHTA and CDR2 FQGNSA. The ends were cut back, 8 bases at V and 8 bases at J, with 15 bases in the middle. The CDR3 contains 13 residues. The CDR3 spells CASGQQGRGELFF. In DNA, the CDR3 is TGTGCCAGCGGGCAACAGGGTCGGGGGGAGCTGTTTTTT.

The J gene is TRBJ1-1, the V gene TRBV7-9; tentative D call: TRBD1 (5 bases). The V gene lost 5 bases and the J gene lost 2 bases, with 9 bases spanning the gap. This CDR3 contains 13 residues. CDR1 and CDR2 from the germline V gene are SEHNR and FQNEAQ (reference sequence). The CDR3 nucleotides read TGTGCCAGCAGCAGGGGTAGTAACACTGAAGCTTTCTTT. Translating it yields CASSRGSNTEAFF.

The V call is TRBV18, the J call TRBJ1-1; TRBD1 matches 7 bases. CDR1 KGHSH and CDR2 LQKENI come from the germline V gene. This CDR3 contains 14 residues. The junction had 7 bases not matched to a gene; V was cut back by 4 bases and J by 5 bases. This CDR3 is CASSLDRVRTEAFF. The CDR3 nucleotides read TGTGCCAGCTCACTCGACAGGGTGAGGACTGAAGCTTTCTTT.

The chain carries TRBV5-1 and TRBJ2-7; 8 positions agree with TRBD2. The CDR3 covers 16 residues. Germline loops: CDR1 SGHRS, CDR2 YFSETQ. The V and J ends lost 3 bases and 2 bases, in that order; junction bases with no gene match: 10. CDR3 amino acids: CASSWRAGGEPYEQYF. The CDR3 bases are TGCGCCAGCAGCTGGCGCGCGGGGGGCGAACCCTACGAGCAGTACTTC.

This clone showed up just a few times. This sequence joins TRBV10-1 and TRBJ2-7; D is perhaps TRBD2 (5 bases). Per germline, CDR1 WNHNN and CDR2 SYGVQD (reference sequence). V was cut by 4 bases and J by 2 bases, with 9 bases left in between. This CDR3 contains 13 residues. The CDR3: CASSGSGTYEQYF. In DNA form, the CDR3 reads TGCGCCAGCAGTGGCAGCGGCACCTACGAGCAGTACTTC.

The chain joins TRBV6-5 to TRBJ2-1; unclear D gene. The germline gives CDR1 MNHEY, CDR2 SVGAGI. Trimming stripped 0 bases from V and 0 bases from J, with 9 bases between. This CDR3 comprises 16 residues. The CDR3 DNA is TGTGCCAGCAGTTACTCACAACAGAGCTCCTACAATGAGCAGTTCTTC. Translation: CASSYSQQSSYNEQFF.

V and J are TRBV5-4 and TRBJ1-2, with 8 bases aligning to TRBD1. CDR3 length: 13 residues. Germline V gives CDR1 SGHNT, CDR2 YYREEE (reference sequence). V gave up 3 bases and J gave up 8 bases; unmatched junction bases: 6. The CDR3 bases are TGTGCCAGCAGCTCGGACAGGGCGTACGGCTACACCTTC. As protein: CASSSDRAYGYTF.

This chain uses TRBV29-1 with TRBJ2-7, with 7 bases lining up with TRBD1. CDR3 length equals 12 residues. Germline loops: CDR1 SQVTM, CDR2 ANQGSEA. Trimming removed 6 bases from V and 2 bases from J; junction bases left unmatched: 4. The CDR3 nucleotides read TGCAGCGTCAGACAGGGAACCTACGAGCAGTACTTC. Translating it yields CSVRQGTYEQYF.

This chain links TRBV4-1 with TRBJ1-5; 7 positions agree with TRBD1. Germline CDR1 reads MGHRA; CDR2 reads YSYEKL. V lost 4 bases and J lost 5; bases outside the gene matches: 2. CDR3 length: 13 residues. For the CDR3, the DNA is TGCGCCAGCAGCCGAGGGGGCGATCAGCCCCAGCATTTT. Translated, it gives CASSRGGDQPQHF.

The V and J genes are TRBV10-2 and TRBJ2-1, with a possible D match to TRBD1 (5 bases). CDR3 length equals 15 residues. Trimming took 3 bases from V and 5 from J, leaving 14 bases between them. Germline loops: CDR1 WSHSY, CDR2 SAAADI. For the CDR3, the DNA is TGCGCCAGCAGTGACTATGGGGCAGTAGACAATGAGCAGTTCTTC. This gives the protein CASSDYGAVDNEQFF.

The chain combines TRBV19 with TRBJ1-1, with 7 nucleotides matching TRBD1. V dropped 7 bases and J dropped 1; count of bases not matched to a gene: 3. The CDR3 extends over 13 amino acids. Germline CDR1 reads LNHDA; CDR2 reads SQIVND (reference sequence). The DNA of the CDR3 is TGTGCCAGTACTAGGGACAGGAACACTGAAGCTTTCTTT. This gives the protein CASTRDRNTEAFF.

V gene TRBV12-5 combines with J gene TRBJ1-1, with 8 bases aligning to TRBD1. The CDR3 has 15 residues. CDR1 LGHNT and CDR2 FRNRAP come from the germline V gene. After removal of 6 bases from V and 6 bases from J, the junction contained 12 bases not matched to a gene. The CDR3 loop is CASGVTTGGGAEAFF. CDR3 bases: TGTGCTAGTGGCGTGACTACAGGGGGAGGGGCTGAAGCTTTCTTT. Full variable domain (outside the CDR3, taken from reference TRBV12-5 and TRBJ1-1): DARVTQTPRHKVTEMGQEVTMRCQPILGHNTVFWYRQTMMQGLELLAYFRNRAPLDDSGMPKDRFSAEMPDATLATLKIQPSEPRDSAVYFCASGVTTGGGAEAFFGQGTRLTVV.